This T cell receptor beta chain was found in a study of chemoradiotherapy in HPV16-positive cancers. General study points: Non-HPV-specific T cells did not expand in tumors during treatment, whereas candidate HPV-specific clones and E7-related motifs did. Functional assays defining HPV-specific T cells used only a couple of HPV16-positive patients.

As regards this clone: What it binds is not known.

Sequencing used immunoSEQ multiplex PCR; TCRdb keeps in-frame clones, though not all of them. Seen here are just over 25,000 clones, roughly nine tenths observed once, and the top ten hold 22%. Germline V lookup: CDR1 SGHVS, CDR2 FQNEAQ. The CDR3 is 15 residues long. Between the trimmed V and J ends, which lost 1 base and 6 bases, there was a span of 16 bases. The chain uses TRBV7-8 and TRBJ2-7, with TRBD2 as a possible D gene (7 bases). The sample in question was blood, obtained from a patient who underwent chemoradiotherapy. The receptor comes from a human donor with HPV-associated anogenital cancer. CDR3 coding DNA: TGTGCCAGCAGCTTAGTATTGGGGGGGCTCGGCGAGCAGTACTTC. This gives the protein CASSLVLGGLGEQYF.